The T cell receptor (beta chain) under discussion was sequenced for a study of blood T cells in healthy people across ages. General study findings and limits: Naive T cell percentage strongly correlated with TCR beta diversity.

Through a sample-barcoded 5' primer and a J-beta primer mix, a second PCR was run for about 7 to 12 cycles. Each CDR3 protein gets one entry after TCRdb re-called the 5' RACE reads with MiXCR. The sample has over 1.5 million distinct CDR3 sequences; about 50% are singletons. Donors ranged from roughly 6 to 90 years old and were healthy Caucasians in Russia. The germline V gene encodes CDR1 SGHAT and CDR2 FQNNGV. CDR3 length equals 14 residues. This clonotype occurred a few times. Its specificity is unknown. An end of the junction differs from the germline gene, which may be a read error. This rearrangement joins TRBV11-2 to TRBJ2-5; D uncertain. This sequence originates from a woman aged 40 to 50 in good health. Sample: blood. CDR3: CASSLNGVQGTQYF. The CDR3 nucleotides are TGTGCCAGCAGCTTGAACGGCGTCCAAGGGACCCAGTACTTC. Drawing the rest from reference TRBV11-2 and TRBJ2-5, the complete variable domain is EAGVAQSPRYKIIEKRQSVAFWCNPISGHATLYWYQQILGQGPKLLIQFQNNGVVDDSQLPKDRFSAERLKGVDSTLKIQPAKLEDSAVYLCASSLNGVQGTQYFGPGTRLLVL.